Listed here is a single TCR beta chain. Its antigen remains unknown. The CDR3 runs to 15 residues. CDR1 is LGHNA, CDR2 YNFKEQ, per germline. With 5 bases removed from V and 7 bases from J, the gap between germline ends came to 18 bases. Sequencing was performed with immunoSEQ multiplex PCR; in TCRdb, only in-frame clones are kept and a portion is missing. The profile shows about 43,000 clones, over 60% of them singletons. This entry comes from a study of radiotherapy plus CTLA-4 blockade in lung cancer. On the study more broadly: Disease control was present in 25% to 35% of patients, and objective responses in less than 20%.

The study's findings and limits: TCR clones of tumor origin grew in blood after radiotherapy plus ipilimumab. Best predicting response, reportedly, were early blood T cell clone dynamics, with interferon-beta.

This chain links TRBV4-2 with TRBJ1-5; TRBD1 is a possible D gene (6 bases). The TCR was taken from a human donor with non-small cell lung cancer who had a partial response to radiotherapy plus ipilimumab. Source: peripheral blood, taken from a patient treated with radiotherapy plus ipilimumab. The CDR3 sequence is CASSSGGGLRQPQHF. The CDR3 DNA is TGTGCCAGCAGCAGCGGGGGGGGGCTGAGACAGCCCCAGCATTTT.